This TCR beta chain derives from a study of shared clonotypes between healthy human individuals (dated by TCRdb to about 2020). Regarding the study in general: Two women and a few men aged 18 to 49 years were included in the cohort. For each donor, three plates each were used for CD4 naive and CD4 memory, two plates were used for CD8 naive, and one plate was used for CD8 memory. To estimate repertoire size and how much clonotypes are shared between individuals, the study performed deep sequencing of blood TCR repertoires from a few healthy adults. Libraries were prepared and TCR repertoires were sequenced by different laboratories using diverse techniques, in order to increase sequencing depth and limit assay-specific biases. Per donor, leukapheresis produced somewhere between about 0.94 and 8.9 billion PBMCs.

TCR CDR3 regions were amplified from genomic DNA by multiplex PCR using the deep immunoSEQ assay. Extracted genomic DNA from each cell subset was spread evenly across all wells of several immunoSEQ 96-well plates, with each plate serving as a replicate. For sorted subsets, each replicate PCR was loaded with about 0.2 ug genomic DNA, equivalent to 30,000 to 35,000 T cell genomes. Purified libraries were measured with a Qubit 3.0 fluorometer, size-checked on a Bioanalyzer 2100, and measured again with the KAPA Library Quantification kit. Every immunoSEQ 96-well plate was sequenced on a dedicated single-read 150-cycle Illumina NextSeq 550 flow cell. On the authors' methods: The immunoSEQ output contained only junctional sequences without quality scores, so filtering could not match that applied to full-length reads. Sequences were annotated with PyIR, a Python wrapper for IgBLAST v1.9, and V/J genes and CDR3 were assigned using IMGT germline references. Any read was removed if the V/J assignment was weak (E-value above 1e-6), the CDR3 was missing, or the read contained stop codons, out-of-frame junctions, or ambiguous translated residues. V3J clonotypes were defined as sequences sharing an identical inferred V gene, J gene, and CDR3 amino acid sequence. Percentage overlap between repertoires was calculated by dividing the number of shared unique clonotypes by the size of the smaller repertoire. Repertoire richness was assessed with RTK rarefaction, the Chao1 estimator, and Recon v2.1 estimates of unobserved clonotypes. OLGA was used to compute generation probabilities for all TCRbeta clonotypes that the gDNA method yielded from a few donors. Entries here come from immuneACCESS through TCRdb and include only in-frame sequences with V and J called. Some clones fail to appear in such tables; in the studies checked, an unresolved V gene covers under half of the shortfall, and the cause of the remainder is unknown. V, J and clone size were drawn from that table, and D and trimming were deduced from the DNA. The sample table shows some 2,000,000 clones, and 85% to 95% are seen once. The ten largest clones capture approximately 0.13% of the sample.

Beyond this particular receptor, the publication reports: Only blood was sampled, and tissue TCR repertoires likely differ from those in blood. About 5% of naive CD4, 3.5% of naive CD8, around 2.3% of memory CD4, and approximately 0.4% of memory CD8 clonotypes were shared across several donors. Based on pairwise subsampling, the degree of clonotype sharing among donors was expected to be affected by sequencing depth. Naive subsets generally had larger estimated clonotype richness than memory subsets. Incomplete sequencing was indicated by rarefaction of sorted-subset datasets, despite the large sequencing depth. Higher generation probabilities were observed for clonotypes shared by all four sorted-subset donors than for non-shared clonotypes. Because the study included a small number of donors, the genetic and exposure-history diversity represented was limited.

The CDR3 has 13 amino acids, counting the end cysteine and phenylalanine. Only the CDR3 region is kept as DNA, spanning 39 bases read in frame from base 1. Via the germline V gene (reference sequence), CDR1 is GTSNPN and CDR2 SVGIG. Trimming costs V 2 bases and J 5 bases, and their ends lie 9 bases apart. Donors were healthy HIV-negative adults with no recently reported acute infections or vaccinations. Every donor was a Caucasian adult residing in Nashville, Tennessee, USA. Magnetic negative selection was used to enrich CD4+ T cells, after which naive cells were positively selected on CD45RA and the negative fraction became the memory subset. Blood was obtained by leukapheresis, after which PBMCs were separated by Ficoll-Histopaque density gradient centrifugation and cryopreserved in liquid nitrogen vapor phase. Analytical flow cytometry was used to check the purity and quantity of every magnetically sorted T cell population. Genomic DNA was isolated from each sorted fraction and quantified by UV absorbance on a Nanodrop 2000c.

Note on this clone: Its antigen is unknown. No clone much larger than this one lies a single base away; base qualities are absent. Within the sample, other DNA sequences also encode this same CDR3.

This receptor was identified in a man younger than 35 in good health. The rearranged chain carries TRBV30 and TRBJ2-2; TRBD2 could be the D gene, as 5 bases match. Sequences were obtained from naive CD4+ T cells sorted from blood. Sample cell subset or site, as interpreted from the label and publication: CD45RA+ positively selected. The CDR3 protein sequence reads: CAWSPRGTGELFF. The bases are TGTGCCTGGAGTCCCCGCGGGACCGGGGAGCTGTTTTTT. With the portions outside the CDR3 filled from the reference TRBV30 and TRBJ2-2 genes, the complete variable region becomes SQTIHQWPATLVQPVGSPLSLECTVEGTSNPNLYWYRQAAGRGLQLLFYSVGIGQISSEVPQNLSASRPQDRQFILSSKKLLLSDSGFYLCAWSPRGTGELFFGEGSRLTVL.